The rows below give T cell receptor beta chains drawn from one sample of a study of cytomegalovirus exposure and HLA in healthy donors. Produced via immunoSEQ multiplex PCR; TCRdb's table is partial and in-frame only. The sample contains approximately 74,000 clones, roughly 76% of which appear only once. Sequencing was carried out using PBMCs. These TCRs come from a woman between 35 and 50 years old in good health and CMV-seronegative. CDR3s include the opening cysteine and the closing phenylalanine or tryptophan. A D gene is named only where the DNA matches it firmly. Where a row states a size, it is once, few, many or the class of an expanded clone; other rows omit it.

TRBV7-9,NA,16,TRBJ1-2,NA,TGTGCCAGCACCCGAGGGGGGGCAGGAACTAACTATGGCTACACCTTC,CASTRGGAGTNYGYTF
TRBV7-9,NA,12,TRBJ2-7,NA,TGTGCCAGCAGCCCGAATAGCTACGAGCAGTACTTC,CASSPNSYEQYF
TRBV7-2,NA,14,TRBJ2-3,NA,TGTGCCAGCAGCTTAGCCGCGGTTACAGATACGCAGTATTTT,CASSLAAVTDTQYF
TRBV5-1,TRBD1,15,TRBJ1-1,NA,TGCGCCAGCAGCTTGGACAGGGGTTTTAGCACTGAAGCTTTCTTT,CASSLDRGFSTEAFF
TRBV6-5,TRBD1,14,TRBJ1-1,NA,TGTGCCGCACATTACAGGGGATCTGACACTGAAGCTTTCTTT,CAAHYRGSDTEAFF
TRBV13,NA,16,TRBJ1-3,NA,TGTGCCAGCAGCTTAGGGTCATCGAGCTCTGGAAACACCATATATTTT,CASSLGSSSSGNTIYF
TRBV30,NA,12,TRBJ1-2,NA,TGTGCCTGGAGTGTTGAGGCGGCTGGCTACACCTTC,CAWSVEAAGYTF
TRBV7-2,NA,14,TRBJ1-1,NA,TGTGCCAGCAGCTTATTTCATTTGAACACTGAAGCTTTCTTT,CASSLFHLNTEAFF
TRBV14,TRBD2,16,TRBJ2-2,NA,TGTGCCAGCAGCCGAGACCTAGCGGGGGACACCGGGGAGCTGTTTTTT,CASSRDLAGDTGELFF
TRBV6-5,TRBD2,16,TRBJ2-1,NA,TGTGCCAGCAGTTACCGGGGGACTAGGGTAGCCCATGAGCAGTTCTTC,CASSYRGTRVAHEQFF
TRBV7-2,TRBD1,14,TRBJ2-7,NA,TGTGCCAGCAGCCCGGGGACAGGGAACTACGAGCAGTACTTC,CASSPGTGNYEQYF
TRBV5-1,TRBD2,15,TRBJ2-5,few,TGCGCCAGCAGCTTGGGGGTAGCGGGGGTAGAGACCCAGTACTTC,CASSLGVAGVETQYF
TRBV7-2,TRBD2,18,TRBJ2-3,once,TGTGCCAGCAGCTTAGGTGTAGCGGGAGCACCCCGCACAGATACGCAGTATTTT,CASSLGVAGAPRTDTQYF
TRBV11-2,TRBD2,15,TRBJ2-3,NA,TGTGCCAGCGCCCTAGCGGGAGGGCCTCGCGGGACGCAGTATTTT,CASALAGGPRGTQYF
TRBV6-4,TRBD2,15,TRBJ2-3,NA,TGTGCCAGCAGTCCCACTAGCGGGGAAACAGATACGCAGTATTTT,CASSPTSGETDTQYF
TRBV10-3,TRBD2,15,TRBJ2-3,once,TGTGCCATCAGCACCAGCGGGGGGCGGTCAGATACGCAGTATTTT,CAISTSGGRSDTQYF
TRBV5-1,NA,15,TRBJ2-2,few,TGCGCCAGCAGCTCTACTAGTGGGGGCGGCGGGGAGCTGTTTTTT,CASSSTSGGGGELFF
TRBV7-8,TRBD2,18,TRBJ2-3,NA,TGTGCCAGCAGCTGGGGTCGGGGTAGCGGGGGGCCCACAGATACGCAGTATTTT,CASSWGRGSGGPTDTQYF
TRBV7-9,TRBD2,15,TRBJ2-7,once,TGTGCCAGCAGCGGCGGGACTAGCGGGAGTAGATCGCAGTACTTC,CASSGGTSGSRSQYF
TRBV5-6,TRBD2,14,TRBJ2-5,NA,TGTGCCAGCAGCTTGATTCTAGCGGAAGAGACCCAGTACTTC,CASSLILAEETQYF
TRBV9,NA,19,TRBJ2-7,few,TGTGCCAGCAGCGTACATAAGGTGAGTAGGGGACTCCTAGCCCGCGAGCAGTACTTC,CASSVHKVSRGLLAREQYF
TRBV4-1,NA,16,TRBJ1-1,few,TGCGCCAGCAGCCAAGAGGGTGGGGGGGTTCGCACTGAAGCTTTCTTT,CASSQEGGGVRTEAFF
TRBV6-5,TRBD1,15,TRBJ2-7,NA,TGTGCCAGCAGTTCGGACAGGCGCCTTACCTACGAGCAGTACTTC,CASSSDRRLTYEQYF
TRBV15,NA,13,TRBJ1-4,NA,TGTGCCACCAGAGGGGGAAGTGGGGAAAAACTGTTTTTT,CATRGGSGEKLFF
TRBV7-8,NA,14,TRBJ2-7,once,TGTGCCAGCAGCTTGCCGGAGAGCTCCTACGAGCAGTACTTC,CASSLPESSYEQYF
TRBV18,NA,16,TRBJ2-2,NA,TGTGCCAGCTCACCCTTCACTTTAGATAACACCGGGGAGCTGTTTTTT,CASSPFTLDNTGELFF
TRBV27,NA,13,TRBJ1-4,NA,TGTGCCACCCGGGAAGGCGTAGACGAAAAACTGTTTTTT,CATREGVDEKLFF
TRBV29-1,NA,11,TRBJ2-3,few,TGCAGCGTCCTTCCGGTAGATACGCAGTATTTT,CSVLPVDTQYF
TRBV12-5,NA,13,TRBJ2-7,NA,TGTGCTAGTGGGACAGGAGGCCGCTACGAGCAGTACTTC,CASGTGGRYEQYF
TRBV5-1,TRBD1,17,TRBJ1-2,once,TGCGCCAGCAGCTCCTCCGGGACAGGTAACCCTTACTATGGCTACACCTTC,CASSSSGTGNPYYGYTF
TRBV10-3,TRBD2,15,TRBJ2-7,NA,TGTGCCATCAGTGAGGAGACTAGCGGGACTTACGAGCAGTACTTC,CAISEETSGTYEQYF
TRBV30,TRBD1,11,TRBJ2-7,NA,TGTGCCTGGACAGGGGGCGACGAGCAGTACTTC,CAWTGGDEQYF
TRBV5-1,TRBD1,15,TRBJ2-2,NA,TGCGCCAGCAGCCTTCATCAGACAGGGCCAGGGGAGCTGTTTTTT,CASSLHQTGPGELFF
TRBV9,NA,13,TRBJ1-1,NA,TGTGCCAGCAGCGTATACGGGGAGGCTGGAGCTTTCTTT,CASSVYGEAGAFF
TRBV7-9,NA,14,TRBJ2-4,NA,TGTGCCAGCAGCTTAGGTTTGGCCCTGGACATTCAGTACTTC,CASSLGLALDIQYF
TRBV28,TRBD1,16,TRBJ1-5,NA,TGTGCCAGCAGTTTATTGACAGGGGGCCGCAATCAGCCCCAGCATTTT,CASSLLTGGRNQPQHF
TRBV19,TRBD2,15,TRBJ2-1,NA,TGTGCCAGTAGTATGGGCGGGGGGCCACACAATGAGCAGTTCTTC,CASSMGGGPHNEQFF
TRBV7-8,NA,15,TRBJ1-5,NA,TGTGCCAGCAGCTTAGGGAGTTATAGCAATCAGCCCCAGCATTTT,CASSLGSYSNQPQHF
TRBV5-1,TRBD1,16,TRBJ2-2,few,TGCGCCAGCAGCTCCTGGACAGGGGGCGTCGCCGGGGAGCTGTTTTTT,CASSSWTGGVAGELFF
TRBV10-2,NA,15,TRBJ1-3,NA,TGCGCCAGCAGATCTACCCGGGATTCTGGAAACACCATATATTTT,CASRSTRDSGNTIYF
TRBV6-5,NA,14,TRBJ1-1,NA,TGTGCCAGCAGTTGGAGGCCCACCGGGGCTGAAGCTTTCTTT,CASSWRPTGAEAFF
TRBV10-3,TRBD1,15,TRBJ1-5,NA,TGTGCCATCAGTGGGGACAGGGAAGGCAATCAGCCCCAGCATTTT,CAISGDREGNQPQHF
TRBV2,NA,15,TRBJ1-5,NA,TGTGCCAGCAGGCCGGGGACTCTGAGCAATCAGCCCCAGCATTTT,CASRPGTLSNQPQHF
TRBV29-1,TRBD1,12,TRBJ1-1,NA,TGCAGCGTTGAGTGGAACAGGGGTGAAGCTTTCTTT,CSVEWNRGEAFF
TRBV5-4,TRBD1,14,TRBJ1-4,once,TGTGCCAGCAGCTCTGGCAGGGGGTTTGAAAAACTGTTTTTT,CASSSGRGFEKLFF
TRBV19,NA,15,TRBJ1-2,once,TGTGCCAGTAGTACTCCGGGACAAACCTTCTATGGCTACACCTTC,CASSTPGQTFYGYTF
TRBV9,NA,15,TRBJ2-7,NA,TGTGCCAGCAGTGCTGTAGGGGGTTTCGAGGCCGAGCAGTACTTC,CASSAVGGFEAEQYF
TRBV7-6,NA,13,TRBJ2-5,once,TGTGCCAGCAGCTTAGCTATGGCCGAGACCCAGTACTTC,CASSLAMAETQYF
TRBV4-1,NA,16,TRBJ1-4,once,TGCGCCAGCAGCCCATTAGGTCTAGCAACTAATGAAAAACTGTTTTTT,CASSPLGLATNEKLFF
TRBV30,NA,13,TRBJ2-5,NA,TGTGCCTGGAGGCGGGGACAGCAAGAGACCCAGTACTTC,CAWRRGQQETQYF
TRBV5-6,TRBD2,15,TRBJ2-7,NA,TGTGCCAGCAGCCCTAGCGGGAGGTTCCCCTACGAGCAGTACTTC,CASSPSGRFPYEQYF
TRBV7-3,TRBD1,15,TRBJ1-6,few,TGTGCCAGCAGCTTAACTGACAGGGGTTATTCACCCCTCCACTTT,CASSLTDRGYSPLHF
TRBV29-1,NA,13,TRBJ2-7,few,TGCAGCGTTGCCGACAGATTAAATTACGAGCAGTACTTC,CSVADRLNYEQYF
TRBV7-3,NA,16,TRBJ2-2,once,TGTGCCAGCAGCTACTCAGGGGGGATTAACACCGGGGAGCTGTTTTTT,CASSYSGGINTGELFF
TRBV7-2,NA,14,TRBJ2-2,few,TGTGCCAGCAGCTTAGCCGTATCCGCCGGGGAGCTGTTTTTT,CASSLAVSAGELFF
TRBV10-3,TRBD2,16,TRBJ2-1,NA,TGTGCCATCAGTGAGAAAGCGGGGGGCGCCTACAATGAGCAGTTCTTC,CAISEKAGGAYNEQFF
TRBV9,NA,14,TRBJ1-1,once,TGTGCCAGCAGTCATGGGGGGGGTAAAACTGAAGCTTTCTTT,CASSHGGGKTEAFF
TRBV11-3,TRBD1,16,TRBJ2-3,NA,TGTGCCAGCAGCTTCACATCGGGACAGGGGATGGATACGCAGTATTTT,CASSFTSGQGMDTQYF
TRBV29-1,TRBD1,12,TRBJ1-2,NA,TGCAGCGTAGGACAGGGAGACTATGGCTACACCTTC,CSVGQGDYGYTF
TRBV12-5,TRBD2,16,TRBJ2-1,NA,TGTGCTAGTGGTCCCCGGGGGCTAGCGGGGGATGGTGAGCAGTTCTTC,CASGPRGLAGDGEQFF